The rows below give T cell receptor beta chains drawn from one sample of a study of cytomegalovirus exposure and HLA in healthy donors. Some clones are missing from TCRdb's copy, which holds only in-frame ones; the method was immunoSEQ multiplex PCR. The sample has about 160,000 clones; 68% are singletons. The material sequenced was PBMCs. These receptors were taken from a woman aged 18-30 years in good health and CMV-seropositive. The CDR3 runs from the conserved cysteine through the conserved F or W. D genes are given only for firm matches. The listing skips clone size in some rows; elsewhere it reads once, few, many or a size class.

d_call j_call clone_size cdr3_length v_call cdr3_nt cdr3_aa
NA TRBJ1-4 NA 15 TRBV28 TGTGCCAGCTGGGGCCCCCGAACAACTAATGAAAAACTGTTTTTT CASWGPRTTNEKLFF
NA TRBJ1-1 NA 11 TRBV20-1 TGCAGTGCTTACAGGAACACTGAAGCTTTCTTT CSAYRNTEAFF
NA TRBJ1-5 NA 15 TRBV2 TGTGCCAGCAGATCCTCGGGTCTTAGCAATCAGCCCCAGCATTTT CASRSSGLSNQPQHF
TRBD2 TRBJ2-5 few 15 TRBV30 TGTGCCTGGAGTGGACTAGCGGTCTTACAAGAGACCCAGTACTTC CAWSGLAVLQETQYF
TRBD2 TRBJ2-3 NA 14 TRBV6-5 TGTGCCAGCAGCAGGGACTACCACACAGATACGCAGTATTTT CASSRDYHTDTQYF
NA TRBJ1-3 NA 14 TRBV5-4 TGTGCCAGCAGCCACAGGCAGACGGGAAACACCATATATTTT CASSHRQTGNTIYF
NA TRBJ1-2 NA 13 TRBV28 TGTGCCAGCAGCCCCGAGTGGAACTATGGCTACACCTTC CASSPEWNYGYTF
NA TRBJ1-2 NA 12 TRBV5-1 TGCGCCAGCAGCGAACTCAGGGGCGGCTACACCTTC CASSELRGGYTF
TRBD1 TRBJ2-1 NA 14 TRBV7-3 TGTGCCAGCAGGGACAGGGGACGTAACAATGAGCAGTTCTTC CASRDRGRNNEQFF
NA TRBJ2-2 NA 14 TRBV28 TGTGCCAGCAGTTTATATCCGAGGACTGGGGAGCTGTTTTTT CASSLYPRTGELFF
NA TRBJ2-5 NA 13 TRBV25-1 TGTGCCAGCAGTGAATGGGGGGAGGAGGCCCAGTACTTC CASSEWGEEAQYF
NA TRBJ1-5 NA 16 TRBV19 TGTGCCAGTATAGGGCGGGCCGGGGGAAGCAATCAGCCCCAGCATTTT CASIGRAGGSNQPQHF
TRBD2 TRBJ2-1 few 15 TRBV2 TGTGCCAGCAGACCAGGACTAGCGGGTTTCAATGAGCAGTTCTTC CASRPGLAGFNEQFF
NA TRBJ2-1 NA 14 TRBV30 TGTGCCTGGAGTGTACTAGAGGGATACAATGAGCAGTTCTTC CAWSVLEGYNEQFF
NA TRBJ1-6 NA 13 TRBV18 TGTGCCAGCTCACCACCCAATAATTCACCCCTCCACTTT CASSPPNNSPLHF
NA TRBJ1-6 NA 15 TRBV6-1 TGTGCCAGCATTACAGTTAGCTCCTATAATTCACCCCTCCACTTT CASITVSSYNSPLHF
TRBD2 TRBJ2-1 NA 15 TRBV5-1 TGCGCCAGCAGCTTAGCGGGGGGGGAGTACAATGAGCAGTTCTTC CASSLAGGEYNEQFF
NA TRBJ1-1 few 13 TRBV7-6 TGTGCCAGCAGCTTATCAAAGAACACTGAAGCTTTCTTT CASSLSKNTEAFF
NA TRBJ1-2 once 15 TRBV6-5 TGTGCCAGCAGTTACGCAGCGGACTCCCCGTATGGCTACACCTTC CASSYAADSPYGYTF
NA TRBJ2-2 NA 14 TRBV7-6 TGTGCCAGCAGCCCCACTCATAACACCGGGGAGCTGTTTTTT CASSPTHNTGELFF
NA TRBJ1-4 NA 14 TRBV28 TGTGCCAGCAGCTCCGGGATGGTTAATGAAAAACTGTTTTTT CASSSGMVNEKLFF
NA TRBJ2-1 NA 15 TRBV6-1 TGTGCCAGCAGTAGAGGTCAGCAATCCTACAATGAGCAGTTCTTC CASSRGQQSYNEQFF
NA TRBJ1-1 NA 14 TRBV29-1 TGCAGCGTTGAAGGGGCCGTACTGAACACTGAAGCTTTCTTT CSVEGAVLNTEAFF
NA TRBJ2-1 few 17 TRBV19 TGTGCCAGTATTTCCCCTACGTCCTTTAACTCCTACAATGAGCAGTTCTTC CASISPTSFNSYNEQFF
TRBD1 TRBJ2-7 NA 14 TRBV6-5 TGTGCCAGCAGTTACCGGGACAGAGACTACGAGCAGTACTTC CASSYRDRDYEQYF
TRBD1 TRBJ2-7 NA 15 TRBV27 TGTGCCAGCTCCATCCGACCGGGACAGAACTACGAGCAGTACTTC CASSIRPGQNYEQYF
NA TRBJ1-3 NA 15 TRBV5-1 TGCGCCAGCAGCTTGGTTCCGGAGTTAGGAAACACCATATATTTT CASSLVPELGNTIYF
NA TRBJ1-2 NA 17 TRBV6-1 TGTGCCAGCAGTGAAGGGTACGTGGAAGGCCGGGGGAGTGGCTACACCTTC CASSEGYVEGRGSGYTF
TRBD2 TRBJ2-2 NA 19 TRBV28 TGTGCCAGCAGGTTGGGAGGAGTAGCGGGGGCCTCGAACACCGGGGAGCTGTTTTTT CASRLGGVAGASNTGELFF
TRBD1 TRBJ1-1 NA 15 TRBV4-1 TGCGCCAGCAGCCAAGATAGACAGGGGAACACTGAAGCTTTCTTT CASSQDRQGNTEAFF
NA TRBJ2-1 NA 17 TRBV27 TGTGCCAGCAGTTTATCGACAGGCCCCCAGCCCTACAATGAGCAGTTCTTC CASSLSTGPQPYNEQFF
NA TRBJ2-7 NA 13 TRBV28 TGTGCCAGCAGCCTTATGAGCTCCTACGAGCAGTACTTC CASSLMSSYEQYF
TRBD2 TRBJ2-5 NA 16 TRBV15 TGTGCCACCAGCAGAGATGGGAGGGATCGTGGAGAGACCCAGTACTTC CATSRDGRDRGETQYF
TRBD2 TRBJ2-1 NA 16 TRBV7-9 TGTGCCAGCAGCTTATCAGCGGGAGGGCCGGGAAATGAGCAGTTCTTC CASSLSAGGPGNEQFF
TRBD1 TRBJ2-7 NA 14 TRBV2 TGTGCCAGCAGCGGACAGGGGAACTCCTACGAGCAGTACTTC CASSGQGNSYEQYF
NA TRBJ1-4 few 14 TRBV6-5 TGTGCCAGCAGCAGGACAGCTCAAAATGAAAAACTGTTTTTT CASSRTAQNEKLFF
NA TRBJ2-3 NA 15 TRBV6-1 TGTGCCAGCAGTGAATCCCAGCGGACCACAGATACGCAGTATTTT CASSESQRTTDTQYF
NA TRBJ1-2 NA 12 TRBV10-3 TGTGCCACTTGGGCAGGGTCGCATGGCTACACCTTC CATWAGSHGYTF